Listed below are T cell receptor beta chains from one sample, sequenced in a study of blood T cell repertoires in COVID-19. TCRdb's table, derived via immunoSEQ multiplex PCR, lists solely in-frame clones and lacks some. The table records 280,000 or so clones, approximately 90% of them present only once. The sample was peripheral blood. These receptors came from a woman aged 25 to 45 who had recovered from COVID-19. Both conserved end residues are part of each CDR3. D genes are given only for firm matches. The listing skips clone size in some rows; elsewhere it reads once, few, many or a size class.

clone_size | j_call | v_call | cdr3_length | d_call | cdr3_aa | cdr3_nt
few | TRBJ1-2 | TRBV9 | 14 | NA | CASSAGNVISGYTF | TGTGCCAGCAGCGCCGGGAACGTCATCAGCGGCTACACCTTC
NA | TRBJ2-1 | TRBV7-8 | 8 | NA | CPRDEQFF | TGTCCGAGGGATGAGCAGTTCTTC
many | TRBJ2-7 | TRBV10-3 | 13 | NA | CAITKGSGYEQYF | TGTGCCATCACCAAGGGGTCTGGGTACGAGCAGTACTTC
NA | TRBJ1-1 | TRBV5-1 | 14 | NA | CASSPDRLDTEAFF | TGCGCCAGCAGCCCAGACAGATTAGACACTGAAGCTTTCTTT
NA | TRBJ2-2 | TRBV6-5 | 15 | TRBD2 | CASSLLGGDTGELFF | TGTGCCAGCAGCCTACTTGGGGGGGACACCGGGGAGCTGTTTTTT
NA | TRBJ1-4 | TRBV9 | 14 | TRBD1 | CASSVGGQGEKLFF | TGTGCCAGCAGCGTCGGAGGACAGGGTGAAAAACTGTTTTTT
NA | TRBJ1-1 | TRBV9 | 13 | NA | CASSVAMNTEAFF | TGTGCCAGCAGCGTGGCCATGAACACTGAAGCTTTCTTT
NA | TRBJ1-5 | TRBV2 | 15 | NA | CASSARHNSNQPQHF | TGTGCCAGCAGTGCAAGACACAATAGCAATCAGCCCCAGCATTTT
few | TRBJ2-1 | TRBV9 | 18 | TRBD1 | CASSSRNTPGQGVFEQFF | TGTGCCAGCAGCTCGCGAAATACCCCGGGACAGGGAGTATTCGAGCAGTTCTTC
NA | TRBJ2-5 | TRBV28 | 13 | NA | CASSFLGEETQYF | TGTGCCAGCAGTTTCTTAGGAGAAGAGACCCAGTACTTC
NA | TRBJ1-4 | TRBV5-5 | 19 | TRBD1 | CASSYSLLGQSATNEKLFF | TGTGCCAGCAGCTACTCTCTTTTGGGACAGTCCGCAACTAATGAAAAACTGTTTTTT
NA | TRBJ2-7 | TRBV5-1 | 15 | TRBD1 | CASSGSGTGVGEQYF | TGCGCCAGCAGCGGATCCGGGACAGGGGTAGGCGAGCAGTACTTC
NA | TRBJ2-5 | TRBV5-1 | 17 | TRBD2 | CASSSGTSGDGQETQYF | TGCGCCAGCAGTTCCGGGACTAGCGGGGATGGGCAGGAGACCCAGTACTTC
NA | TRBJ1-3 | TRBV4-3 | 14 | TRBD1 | CASSQKDRGNTIYF | TGCGCCAGCAGCCAAAAGGACAGGGGGAACACCATATATTTT
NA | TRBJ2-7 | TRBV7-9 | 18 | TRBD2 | CASSLEGNNWTSGHEQYF | TGTGCCAGCAGCTTGGAAGGGAACAATTGGACTAGCGGGCACGAGCAGTACTTC
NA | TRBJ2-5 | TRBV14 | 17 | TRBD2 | CASSQGRTSGGQETQYF | TGTGCCAGCAGCCAAGGAAGGACTAGCGGGGGCCAAGAGACCCAGTACTTC